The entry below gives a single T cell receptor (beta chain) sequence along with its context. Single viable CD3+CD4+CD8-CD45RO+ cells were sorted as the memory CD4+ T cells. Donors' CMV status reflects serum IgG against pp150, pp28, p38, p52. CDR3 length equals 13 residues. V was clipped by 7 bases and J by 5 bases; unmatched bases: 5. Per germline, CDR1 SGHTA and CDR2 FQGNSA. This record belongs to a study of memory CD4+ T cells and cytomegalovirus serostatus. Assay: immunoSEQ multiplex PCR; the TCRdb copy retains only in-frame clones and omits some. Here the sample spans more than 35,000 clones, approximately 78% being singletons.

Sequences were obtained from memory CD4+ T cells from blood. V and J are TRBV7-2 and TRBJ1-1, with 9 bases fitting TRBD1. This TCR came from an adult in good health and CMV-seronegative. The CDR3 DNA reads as TGTGCCAGCACACAGGGGGCAGGAACTGAAGCTTTCTTT. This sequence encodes CASTQGAGTEAFF. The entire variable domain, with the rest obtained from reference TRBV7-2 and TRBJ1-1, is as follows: GAGVSQSPSNKVTEKGKDVELRCDPISGHTALYWYRQSLGQGLEFLIYFQGNSAPDKSGLPSDRFSAERTGGSVSTLTIQRTQQEDSAVYLCASTQGAGTEAFFGQGTRLTVV.